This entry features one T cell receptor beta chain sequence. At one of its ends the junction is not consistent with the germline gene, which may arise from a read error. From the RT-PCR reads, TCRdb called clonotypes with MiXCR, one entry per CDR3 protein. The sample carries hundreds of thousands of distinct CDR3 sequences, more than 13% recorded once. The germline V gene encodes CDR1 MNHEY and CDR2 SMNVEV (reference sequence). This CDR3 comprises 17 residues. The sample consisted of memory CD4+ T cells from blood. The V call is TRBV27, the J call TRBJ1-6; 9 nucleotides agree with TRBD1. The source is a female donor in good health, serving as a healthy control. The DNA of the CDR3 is TGTGCCAGCAGTTTATCTTCTACAGGGGGCTATTATTCACCCCTCCACTTT. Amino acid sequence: CASSLSSTGGYYSPLHF.